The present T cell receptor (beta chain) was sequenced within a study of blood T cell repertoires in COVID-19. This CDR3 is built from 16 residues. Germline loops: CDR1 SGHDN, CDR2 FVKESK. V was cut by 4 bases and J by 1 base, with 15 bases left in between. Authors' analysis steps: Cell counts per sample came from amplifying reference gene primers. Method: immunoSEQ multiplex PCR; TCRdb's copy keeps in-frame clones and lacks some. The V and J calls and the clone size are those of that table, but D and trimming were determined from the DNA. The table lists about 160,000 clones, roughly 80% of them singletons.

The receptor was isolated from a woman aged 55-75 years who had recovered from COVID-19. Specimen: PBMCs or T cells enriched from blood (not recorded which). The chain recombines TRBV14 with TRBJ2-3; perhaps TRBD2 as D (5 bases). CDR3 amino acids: CASSRGLSSGTDTQYF. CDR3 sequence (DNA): TGTGCCAGCAGCCGAGGACTCTCGTCGGGCACAGATACGCAGTATTTT.